The 24 T cell receptor beta chains in this list originate from one sample, sequenced in a study of regulatory T cells in long-lasting Graves disease. Time point defined: persistent/refractory GD, antithyroid drugs over 5 years with positive TRAb. The authors made the TCR library using RNA they extracted from PBMCs. Combining iRepertoire HTBI primers with Arm-PCR of CDR3 regions, the authors built TCR beta libraries. TCRdb ran MiXCR on the multiplex PCR reads and lists one entry per CDR3 protein. The table shows 450,000 or so distinct CDR3 sequences, with less than 25% occurring only once. The sequenced sample was peripheral blood mononuclear cells (PBMCs), obtained when the disease was refractory, from a patient treated with antithyroid drugs. Receptors originate from a female donor with Graves disease.

This clonotype has at least ten counts. CDR3 loop: CASSLGRSGGLSYEQYF. CDR3 coding DNA: TGTGCCAGCAGTTTAGGCCGCTCAGGGGGCCTTTCCTACGAGCAGTACTTC. J is TRBJ2-7 and V is TRBV28, with 8 bases lining up with TRBD1. V was clipped by 2 bases and J by 1 base; unmatched bases: 10. This CDR3 contains 17 residues. The germline CDR1 and CDR2 sequences are MDHEN and SYDVKM.

This clonotype was seen repeatedly, ten times or more. The CDR3 DNA reads TGTGCCAGCAGTTACTCTGGCGCGTATGGCTACACCTTC. Protein sequence: CASSYSGAYGYTF. V is TRBV6-5 and J is TRBJ1-2; no clear D gene. Trimming took 0 bases from V and 5 from J, leaving 7 bases between them. The CDR3 contains 13 residues. The germline CDR1 and CDR2 sequences are MNHEY and SVGAGI.

The V call is TRBV5-6, the J call TRBJ1-2, with D possibly being TRBD1 (5 bases). The CDR3 contains 14 residues. Germline V lookup: CDR1 SGHDT, CDR2 YYEEEE. V was shortened by 4 bases and J by 3 bases, with 13 bases between the two germline ends. The CDR3 region has the DNA TGTGCCAGCAGCCAAGAAAGGGGAGACTATGGCTACACCTTC. Protein product: CASSQERGDYGYTF.

The rearrangement joins TRBV4-1 to TRBJ2-5; no definite D call. Trimming cost V 4 bases and J 2 bases, with 8 bases left between them. The CDR3 has 13 residues. From germline, CDR1 is MGHRA and CDR2 YSYEKL. CDR3 nucleotide sequence: TGCGCCAGCAGCCTAGACGTTCAAGAGACCCAGTACTTC. This sequence encodes CASSLDVQETQYF.

The V call is TRBV30, the J call TRBJ1-2, with D tentatively TRBD1 (6 bases). The CDR3 totals 14 residues. Germline values: CDR1 GTSNPN, CDR2 SVGIG (reference sequence). V gave up 4 bases and J gave up 4 bases, with 16 bases separating them. The CDR3 region is CAWTGGQIPYGYTF. CDR3 DNA: TGTGCCTGGACCGGAGGACAGATACCCTATGGCTACACCTTC.

This clonotype was recorded many times. The V and J genes are TRBV6-1 and TRBJ2-7; perhaps TRBD2 as D (6 bases). CDR1 MNHNS and CDR2 SASEGT come from the germline V gene. V lost 3 bases and J 6 bases, leaving 6 bases between the germline ends. The CDR3 has 11 amino acids. In DNA form, the CDR3 reads TGTGCCAGCAGTGAGGGAGGCGAGCAGTACTTC. Translation: CASSEGGEQYF.

This clonotype showed up just a few times. The chain uses TRBV29-1 and TRBJ1-4, with no clear D. CDR3 size: 11 residues. Germline lookup yields CDR1 SQVTM and CDR2 ANQGSEA. The V gene lost 4 bases and the J gene lost 4 bases, with 4 bases spanning the gap. Written as DNA, the CDR3 is TGCAGCGTTGGCGTTAATGAAAAACTGTTTTTT. Encoded protein: CSVGVNEKLFF.

This clonotype turned up a few times. The rearrangement joins TRBV5-1 to TRBJ2-7, with 7 bases identical to TRBD1. This CDR3 spans 15 amino acids. The germline V gene encodes CDR1 SGHRS and CDR2 YFSETQ. Trimming took 5 bases from V and 2 from J; bases not matched to a gene: 10. CDR3 residues: CASSSRDSPPYEQYF. The CDR3 DNA follows: TGCGCCAGCAGTAGTAGGGACAGCCCCCCCTACGAGCAGTACTTC.

On this clonotype itself: Mismatch with germline at one junction end may stem from a read error. The J gene is TRBJ1-1, the V gene TRBV5-6, with TRBD1 matching 11 bases. Germline lookup yields CDR1 SGHDT and CDR2 YYEEEE. The CDR3 contains 19 residues. CDR3 region: CASSWGGQGERWLGTEAFF. CDR3 bases: TGTGCCAGCAGCTGGGGGGGACAGGGGGAACGATGGTTAGGCACTGAAGCCTTCTTT.

The chain employs TRBV7-9 and TRBJ2-2; TRBD1 aligns across 11 bases. The CDR3 totals 16 residues. V lost 5 bases to trimming and J lost 5 bases; unmatched junction nucleotides: 7. Looked up from germline, CDR1 is SEHNR and CDR2 is FQNEAQ (reference sequence). The CDR3 nucleotides read TGTGCCAGCAGCCACCGGACAGGGGGCAGGACCGGGGAGCTGTTTTTT. Its protein product is CASSHRTGGRTGELFF. Full variable domain (outside the CDR3, taken from reference TRBV7-9 and TRBJ2-2): DTGVSQNPRHKITKRGQNVTFRCDPISEHNRLYWYRQTLGQGPEFLTYFQNEAQLEKSRLLSDRFSAERPKGSFSTLEIQRTEQGDSAMYLCASSHRTGGRTGELFFGEGSRLTVL.

The V and J genes are TRBV5-1 and TRBJ1-5; D may be TRBD1 (6 bases). The CDR3 sequence is 15 residues long. V gave up 0 bases and J gave up 7 bases, with 14 bases separating them. Germline loops: CDR1 SGHRS, CDR2 YFSETQ. The CDR3 nucleotides read TGCGCCAGCAGCTTGGCTCAGGGGAGCGGCCAGCCCCAGCATTTT. Translation gives CASSLAQGSGQPQHF.

This clonotype was seen only once. The chain is built from TRBV7-9 and TRBJ1-1; TRBD1 matches at 7 bases. Germline assignment: CDR1 SEHNR and CDR2 FQNEAQ (reference sequence). The CDR3 sequence is 14 residues long. With V trimmed by 8 bases and J by 4 bases, 10 bases remained unmatched. The DNA of the CDR3 is TGTGCCAGCGAAAAGACAGGGATGAGCACTGAAGCTTTCTTT. Its translation: CASEKTGMSTEAFF.

As regards this clonotype: A much larger clone lies a single base off, so this may be a read error. The chain has TRBV11-2 and TRBJ1-1; TRBD1 is a possible D gene (6 bases). CDR1 and CDR2 from the germline V gene are SGHAT and FQNNGV. V dropped 2 bases and J dropped 7 bases, with 17 bases sitting between them. The CDR3 spans 15 residues. The CDR3 region is CASSLPGPGAGEAFF. CDR3 sequence (DNA): TGTGCCAGCAGCTTACCGGGGCCAGGGGCCGGTGAAGCTTTCTTT.

This clonotype appeared once. The rearrangement links TRBV9 to TRBJ2-2, with D perhaps matching TRBD1 or TRBD2 (6 bases each). With 5 bases removed from V and 5 bases from J, the gap between germline ends came to 10 bases. The CDR3 covers 13 residues. The germline gives CDR1 SGDLS, CDR2 YYNGEE. As DNA, the CDR3 is TGTGCCAGCAGGACAGGAGGGACCGGGGAGCTGTTTTTT. Its translation is CASRTGGTGELFF.

The chain joins TRBV29-1 to TRBJ2-7; 7 bases map to TRBD2. Germline V lookup: CDR1 SQVTM, CDR2 ANQGSEA. This CDR3 has 13 residues. V gave up 5 bases and J gave up 7 bases; unmatched junction bases: 11. This chain's CDR3 is CSVSTSDFGEQYF. CDR3 bases: TGCAGCGTTTCAACTAGCGACTTTGGAGAGCAGTACTTC.

The chain employs TRBV27 and TRBJ2-7; 7 bases are a match to TRBD1. After removal of 3 bases from V and 3 bases from J, the junction contained 8 bases not matched to a gene. The CDR3 loop spans 15 amino acids. Germline CDR1 MNHEY, CDR2 SMNVEV (reference sequence). CDR3 nucleotide sequence: TGTGCCAGCAGTTTGGGGACAGCCCCCCTCTACGAGCAGTACTTC. This codes for CASSLGTAPLYEQYF.

This clonotype was counted many times. V gene TRBV28 combines with J gene TRBJ2-7; D is unclear. V was cut by 3 bases and J by 3 bases, with 6 bases left in between. Germline lookup yields CDR1 MDHEN and CDR2 SYDVKM. This CDR3 is built from 12 residues. The DNA of the CDR3 is TGTGCCAGCAGTTTTGGTAGCTACGAGCAGTACTTC. Protein: CASSFGSYEQYF.

Remarks on this clonotype: This may be a read error, as it is one base from a much larger clone. The chain uses TRBV24-1 and TRBJ2-1; TRBD2 aligns across 7 bases. There are 15 residues in the CDR3. Germline CDR1 is KGHDR and CDR2 is SFDVKD. The CDR3 protein is CANSDLAASYNEQFF. The CDR3 DNA reads as TGTGCCAACAGTGACCTAGCGGCTTCCTACAATGAGCAGTTCTTC.

This clonotype was observed a handful of times. The V and J genes are TRBV4-2 and TRBJ2-7, with 8 bases that match TRBD1. V dropped 4 bases and J dropped 2; count of bases not matched to a gene: 4. This CDR3 has 14 amino acids. Germline assignment: CDR1 LGHNA and CDR2 YNFKEQ. CDR3 sequence reads: CASSPDRATYEQYF. CDR3 nucleotide sequence: TGTGCCAGCAGCCCGGACAGGGCCACCTACGAGCAGTACTTC.

This clonotype has ten or more counts. The chain employs TRBV28 and TRBJ2-5; 10 bases align to TRBD2. Germline V gives CDR1 MDHEN, CDR2 SYDVKM. There are 19 residues in the CDR3. With 3 bases clipped from V and 4 bases from J, the junction kept 17 bases outside the gene matches. CDR3: CASSLFLAGDLRLGETQYF. DNA of the CDR3: TGTGCCAGCAGTTTGTTTCTAGCGGGAGATCTGAGGTTAGGAGAGACCCAGTACTTC. Using reference TRBV28 and TRBJ2-5 for the parts outside the CDR3, the full variable domain is DVKVTQSSRYLVKRTGEKVFLECVQDMDHENMFWYRQDPGLGLRLIYFSYDVKMKEKGDIPEGYSVSREKKERFSLILESASTNQTSMYLCASSLFLAGDLRLGETQYFGPGTRLLVL.

The V and J genes are TRBV19 and TRBJ2-6; weak D call: TRBD2 (6 bases). There are 18 residues in the CDR3. Per germline, CDR1 LNHDA and CDR2 SQIVND (reference sequence). The ends were cut back, 1 base at V and 1 base at J, with 14 bases in the middle. CDR3 sequence: CASSIGPGVGSGANVLTF. The CDR3 DNA is TGTGCCAGTAGTATAGGTCCGGGAGTCGGATCTGGGGCCAACGTCCTGACTTTC.

The V gene is TRBV10-3, the J gene TRBJ2-3, with 7 bases matching TRBD2. CDR1 and CDR2 (germline): ENHRY, SYGVKD. This CDR3 has 13 residues. The V and J ends lost 8 bases and 2 bases, in that order; junction bases with no gene match: 4. CDR3 sequence reads: CAIGGGVTDTQYF. Here the CDR3 DNA reads TGTGCCATCGGGGGGGGGGTCACAGATACGCAGTATTTT.

The rearrangement uses TRBV19 and TRBJ2-4; tentatively, D is TRBD2 (7 bases). V was shortened by 6 bases and J by 3 bases, with 21 bases between the two germline ends. Germline-derived CDR1 and CDR2 are LNHDA and SQIVND (reference sequence). The CDR3 runs to 17 residues. The CDR3 spells CASRSKEGGLYKNIQYF. CDR3 bases: TGTGCCAGTAGATCGAAGGAGGGGGGACTATACAAAAACATTCAGTACTTC.

Details on this clonotype: At one of its ends the junction is not consistent with the germline gene, which may arise from a read error. The chain carries TRBV27 and TRBJ2-3; weak D call: TRBD1 (6 bases). The germline gives CDR1 MNHEY, CDR2 SMNVEV (reference sequence). This CDR3 contains 11 residues. The CDR3 DNA is TGTGCCAGCAGTGAGGGGGATATGCAGTATTTT. Translation: CASSEGDMQYF.